This T cell receptor beta chain originates from a study of OX40 agonist ivuxolimab in advanced cancers. Across the whole study: The dose-escalation cohort was over 65% male, with a mean age of approximately 62 years, ranging about 23 to 90.

Broader study findings: Clones of CD4+ and CD8+ blood T cells grew by week 6 at doses of 0.1 to 3.0 mg/kg.

Details on this clone: Its antigen remains unknown.

The table came from immunoSEQ multiplex PCR; TCRdb's copy has only in-frame clones and leaves some out. This sample has some 70,000 clones, with over 85% found just once. Germline CDR1 and CDR2: SNHLY and FYNNEI. V shed 8 bases, J shed 6 bases, and the junction held 8 bases outside the gene matches. The CDR3 has 14 amino acids. The chain has TRBV2 and TRBJ2-3; 10 nucleotides align to TRBD2. The material was CD4+ or CD8+ T cells sorted from blood, obtained in a trial of the OX40 agonist ivuxolimab. The sequence derives from an adult with an advanced solid tumor such as melanoma, head and neck, liver or kidney cancer. CDR3 coding DNA: TGTGCCAGCCAAAGGACTAGCGGTGGGGATACGCAGTATTTT. Translating gives CASQRTSGGDTQYF.